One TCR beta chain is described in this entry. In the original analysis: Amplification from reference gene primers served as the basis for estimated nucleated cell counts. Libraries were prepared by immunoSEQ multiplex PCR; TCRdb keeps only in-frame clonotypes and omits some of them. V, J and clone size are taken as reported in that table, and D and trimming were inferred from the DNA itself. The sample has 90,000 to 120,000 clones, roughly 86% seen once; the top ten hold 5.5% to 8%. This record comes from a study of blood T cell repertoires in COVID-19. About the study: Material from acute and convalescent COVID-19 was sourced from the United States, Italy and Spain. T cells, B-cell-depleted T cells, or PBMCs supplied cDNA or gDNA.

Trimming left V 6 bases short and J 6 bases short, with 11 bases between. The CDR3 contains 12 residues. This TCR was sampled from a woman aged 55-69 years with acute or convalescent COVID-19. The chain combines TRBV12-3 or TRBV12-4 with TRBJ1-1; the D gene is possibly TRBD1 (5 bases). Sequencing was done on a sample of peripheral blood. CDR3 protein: CASRIDRAEAFF. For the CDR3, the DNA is TGTGCCAGCAGAATAGACAGAGCTGAAGCTTTCTTT.